Presented here are 25 T cell receptor beta chains from one specimen sequenced in a study of blood T cell repertoires in COVID-19. Profiled with immunoSEQ multiplex PCR; TCRdb holds only in-frame clones, not every one. The table shows 150,000 or so clones, with approximately 93% occurring only once. Sequenced input: peripheral blood. These receptors were taken from a woman aged 55-70 years with COVID-19, enrolled during active disease.

In this sample, this clone is large. The genes are TRBV7-6 and TRBJ2-2; tentative D call: TRBD2 (7 bases). The V end was cut by 1 base, the J end by 4 bases, with 16 bases between. Germline V gene lookup returns CDR1 SGHVS and CDR2 FNYEAQ. This CDR3 region has 17 residues. The CDR3 loop is CASSLVGRGAVTGELFF. The CDR3 nucleotides are TGTGCCAGCAGCTTAGTTGGTCGGGGGGCCGTCACCGGGGAGCTGTTTTTT.

Comments on this clone: A junction end diverges from the germline sequence, so it may reflect a read error. This chain connects TRBV7-7 to TRBJ2-2, with a weak D call TRBD2 (6 bases). The CDR3 has 17 amino acids. Germline lookup yields CDR1 SSHAT and CDR2 FNYEAQ (reference sequence). The DNA for the CDR3 is TGTGCTAGCAGCGAACGGACTACCTCTTTGAACACCGGGGAGCTGTTTTTT. Its translation: CASSERTTSLNTGELFF.

In its sample, this clone was seen once. This rearrangement joins TRBV18 to TRBJ1-5, with 8 bases lining up with TRBD1. Germline V gives CDR1 KGHSH, CDR2 LQKENI. V was pared by 5 bases and J by 3 bases, with 6 bases of the junction left unmatched. The CDR3 loop spans 15 amino acids. The CDR3 protein is CASSSGQGFNQPQHF. The DNA of the CDR3 is TGTGCCAGCTCATCCGGACAGGGCTTCAATCAGCCCCAGCATTTT. The variable domain in full, completed from reference TRBV18 and TRBJ1-5, reads NAGVMQNPRHLVRRRGQEARLRCSPMKGHSHVYWYRQLPEEGLKFMVYLQKENIIDESGMPKERFSAEFPKEGPSILRIQQVVRGDSAAYFCASSSGQGFNQPQHFGDGTRLSIL.

The chain couples TRBV4-3 to TRBJ2-1; 10 bases fit TRBD2. Germline CDR1 reads LGHNA; CDR2 reads YSLEER. V lost 1 base, J lost 3 bases, and 3 bases stayed unmatched. This CDR3 spans 16 amino acids. This chain's CDR3 is CASSQGLAGDYNEQFF. The CDR3 bases are TGCGCCAGCAGCCAAGGGCTAGCGGGGGACTACAATGAGCAGTTCTTC.

The chain couples TRBV5-4 to TRBJ2-1; 10 bases fit TRBD2. The J segment lost 7 bases and the V segment lost 0 bases, leaving 4 bases of the junction unmatched. CDR3 length: 15 residues. Germline V gene sequence: CDR1 SGHNT, CDR2 YYREEE (reference sequence). As DNA, the CDR3 is TGTGCCAGCAGCTTGGTTCTAGCGGGGGCGAATGAGCAGTTCTTC. It codes for CASSLVLAGANEQFF.

There are a few counts of this clone. The chain recombines TRBV6-6 with TRBJ2-7; 11 bases agree with TRBD1. Unmatched junction bases numbered 8, after V lost 7 bases and J lost 6 bases. In germline, CDR1 is MNHNY, CDR2 SVGAGI (reference sequence). The CDR3 extends over 14 amino acids. In nucleotides, the CDR3 is TGTGCCAGCATCGTCGGGACAGGGGGTGGCGAGCAGTACTTC. Amino acids: CASIVGTGGGEQYF.

DNA for the CDR3: TGTGCCAGCAGTGAAGCACTAGCGGGAGCCTCCTACGAGCAGTACTTC. This sequence encodes CASSEALAGASYEQYF. The chain carries TRBV6-1 and TRBJ2-7, with 11 bases lining up with TRBD2. The CDR3 is 16 residues long. J was trimmed by 0 bases and V by 0 bases; bases with no gene match: 1. Germline V lookup: CDR1 MNHNS, CDR2 SASEGT.

As for this clone: A junction boundary mismatches the germline segment, possibly from a read error. The chain has TRBV6-6 and TRBJ1-4; 8 positions match TRBD1. CDR3 length equals 14 residues. The V gene's germline CDR1 is MNHNY and CDR2 SVGAGI (reference sequence). The CDR3 loop is CASSYYGQGEKLFF. The CDR3, as DNA: TGTGCCAGCAGTTACTATGGACAGGGTGAAAAGCTGTTTTTT.

This clone was seen a single time. CDR3 residues: CSGGQFMNTEAFF. DNA for the CDR3: TGCAGCGGAGGACAGTTCATGAACACTGAAGCTTTCTTT. This chain connects TRBV29-1 to TRBJ1-1; possible D gene TRBD1, 6 bases. The CDR3 has 13 amino acids. Germline V gene data show CDR1 as SQVTM and CDR2 as ANQGSEA. Trimming removed 7 bases from V and 0 bases from J, with 12 bases in between.

This sequence joins TRBV5-6 and TRBJ1-2, with D hard to call. CDR3 size: 11 residues. Germline lookup yields CDR1 SGHDT and CDR2 YYEEEE. Trimming pared 2 bases from V and 6 bases from J, leaving 5 bases between. For the CDR3, the DNA is TGTGCCAGCAGCTTTATCCATGGCTACACCTTC. It is translated as CASSFIHGYTF.

The V gene is TRBV27, the J gene TRBJ1-6; 7 bases are a match to TRBD1. This CDR3 is 14 amino acids long. The V segment lost 6 bases and the J segment 5 bases; nucleotides outside the gene matches: 4. CDR1 and CDR2 (germline): MNHEY, SMNVEV (reference sequence). The DNA of the CDR3 is TGTGCCAGCAGATCCGGGACAGATAATTCACCCCTCCACTTT. It translates to CASRSGTDNSPLHF.

This chain connects TRBV10-3 to TRBJ1-5; the D is unclear. The CDR3 consists of 13 residues. Germline V gene sequence: CDR1 ENHRY, CDR2 SYGVKD. The V end lost 6 bases, the J end lost 6 bases, and 12 bases lay between the germline ends. The CDR3 bases are TGTGCCATCAGCCGGGAGTGGGGTCAGCCCCAGCATTTT. This codes for CAISREWGQPQHF.

The rearrangement joins TRBV5-1 to TRBJ2-7, with D perhaps matching TRBD1 (6 bases). With 7 bases removed from V and 3 bases from J, the gap between germline ends came to 11 bases. The CDR3 spans 12 residues. The V gene's germline CDR1 is SGHRS and CDR2 YFSETQ. The DNA of the CDR3 is TGCGCCAGCGGGGACACTTACTACGAGCAGTACTTC. Translation: CASGDTYYEQYF.

The rearrangement uses TRBV18 and TRBJ1-5; D gene unclear. The CDR3 covers 14 residues. Germline V gives CDR1 KGHSH, CDR2 LQKENI. V was trimmed by 1 base and J by 2 bases, leaving 6 bases between them. The CDR3 bases are TGTGCCAGCTCACCACTGCCAGGCAATCAGCCCCAGCATTTT. Protein sequence: CASSPLPGNQPQHF.

V is TRBV7-6 and J is TRBJ1-4; D remains unclear. This CDR3 comprises 14 residues. Trimming took off 8 bases at V and 5 bases at J, with 15 bases between the two ends. Germline CDR1 is SGHVS and CDR2 is FNYEAQ. CDR3 residues: CASGAAVLNEKLFF. As DNA, the CDR3 is TGTGCCAGCGGCGCGGCAGTCCTGAATGAAAAACTGTTTTTT.

The chain uses TRBV5-1 and TRBJ2-1; possible D gene TRBD2, 6 bases. The CDR3 loop spans 17 amino acids. Germline lookup yields CDR1 SGHRS and CDR2 YFSETQ. Trimming pared 3 bases from V and 3 bases from J, leaving 19 bases between. CDR3 bases: TGCGCCAGCAGCTCTCTCGGGACTCGCATAAGCTACAATGAGCAGTTCTTC. Protein product: CASSSLGTRISYNEQFF.

The V and J genes are TRBV19 and TRBJ1-1; no clear D gene. Germline V gene data show CDR1 as LNHDA and CDR2 as SQIVND (reference sequence). This CDR3 spans 17 amino acids. V was pared by 6 bases and J by 1 base, with 21 bases between. The CDR3 loop reads CASSPLNLRRQNTEAFF. CDR3 sequence (DNA): TGTGCCAGTAGCCCTTTAAATCTCCGCAGGCAGAACACTGAAGCTTTCTTT.

The gene calls are TRBV6-2 or TRBV6-3 and TRBJ1-5; TRBD1 is a possible D gene (6 bases). This CDR3 comprises 16 residues. V was shortened by 2 bases and J by 2 bases, with 13 bases between the two germline ends. The germline V gene has CDR1 MNHEY and CDR2 SVGEGT. This chain's CDR3 is CASSYPTGRGNQPQHF. In DNA, the CDR3 is TGTGCCAGCAGTTACCCAACAGGGAGGGGCAATCAGCCCCAGCATTTT.

This clone has a handful of counts. The chain combines TRBV19 with TRBJ2-7; a weak D match, TRBD1 (6 bases). The CDR3 is 13 residues long. V was trimmed by 4 bases and J by 6 bases, leaving 13 bases between them. Germline CDR1 reads LNHDA; CDR2 reads SQIVND (reference sequence). The CDR3 coding sequence is TGTGCCAGTAGTACCTCAGGGGTCGGCGAGCAGTACTTC. Translation: CASSTSGVGEQYF.

This clone appeared a single time. For the CDR3, the DNA is TGTGCCAGCAGCCCGGGACAGCTTTACAATGAGCAGTTCTTC. It specifies CASSPGQLYNEQFF. The V call is TRBV7-2, the J call TRBJ2-1; TRBD1 agrees at 7 bases. The CDR3 spans 14 residues. CDR1 and CDR2 from the germline V gene are SGHTA and FQGNSA. Trimming cost V 5 bases and J 4 bases; bases outside gene matches: 5.

The gene calls are TRBV9 and TRBJ2-1, with 8 bases matching TRBD1. The V gene end was trimmed by 3 bases and the J gene end by 8 bases; junction bases not matched to a gene: 7. CDR1 SGDLS and CDR2 YYNGEE come from the germline V gene. The CDR3 has 14 amino acids. The CDR3 sequence: CASSASTGDDEQFF. DNA for the CDR3: TGTGCCAGCAGCGCCTCGACAGGGGACGATGAGCAGTTCTTC. Combining the CDR3 with reference TRBV9 and TRBJ2-1 gives the whole variable domain DSGVTQTPKHLITATGQRVTLRCSPRSGDLSVYWYQQSLDQGLQFLIQYYNGEERAKGNILERFSAQQFPDLHSELNLSSLELGDSALYFCASSASTGDDEQFFGPGTRLTVL.

This chain joins TRBV11-2 and TRBJ2-2; 7 positions match TRBD2. The CDR3 covers 19 residues. Germline CDR1 reads SGHAT; CDR2 reads FQNNGV. V shed 4 bases and J 2 bases; nucleotides not matched to a gene: 16. CDR3 residues: CASSSPRVSGRVNTGELFF. CDR3 in DNA: TGTGCCAGCAGCTCCCCTCGTGTATCGGGGAGGGTCAACACCGGGGAGCTGTTTTTT.

This chain links TRBV2 with TRBJ1-1; D is possibly TRBD1 (5 bases). This CDR3 has 13 residues. Trimming took 6 bases from V and 7 from J, leaving 15 bases between them. Germline V gene lookup returns CDR1 SNHLY and CDR2 FYNNEI. This CDR3 reads CASRAQGLSEAFF. CDR3 sequence (DNA): TGTGCCAGCAGGGCCCAGGGACTTAGTGAAGCTTTCTTT.

This clone was detected once. The chain combines TRBV4-2 with TRBJ1-5; TRBD1 agrees at 9 bases. The V and J ends lost 4 bases and 4 bases, in that order; junction bases with no gene match: 2. The length of the CDR3 is 14 residues. Germline values: CDR1 LGHNA, CDR2 YNFKEQ. CDR3: CASSRQGVNQPQHF. Here the CDR3 DNA reads TGTGCCAGCAGCCGACAGGGGGTAAATCAGCCCCAGCATTTT.

This chain links TRBV27 with TRBJ2-5; tentatively, D is TRBD1 (5 bases). From germline, CDR1 is MNHEY and CDR2 SMNVEV (reference sequence). V was trimmed by 6 bases and J by 1 base, leaving 12 bases between them. The CDR3 extends over 14 amino acids. The CDR3 loop is CASRKTDFQETQYF. The CDR3 region has the DNA TGTGCCAGCAGGAAGACAGACTTCCAAGAGACCCAGTACTTC.